The clone carrying this TCR beta chain was observed at least ten times. The data are from a study of Graves' ophthalmopathy and Graves' hyperthyroidism. The CDR3 is made up of 14 amino acids. The germline V and J ends were trimmed by 6 bases and 2 bases, with 13 bases remaining between them. Amplified material comprised TCR beta CDR3 regions derived from RNA transcripts. HTBI primers served in a first-round RT-PCR, which a second-round multiplex PCR followed. TCRdb redid the calling of the multiplex PCR reads with MiXCR, one entry per CDR3 protein. The sample consists of about 380,000 distinct CDR3 sequences, 15% to 19% of them appearing once.

The receptor comes from a woman aged 18-35 years with stable Graves' hyperthyroidism. Sequencing was done on a sample of peripheral blood. The chain employs TRBV12-3 or TRBV12-4 and TRBJ1-2; no clear D gene. The CDR3 nucleotides are TGTGCCAGCAGCCGTTCCCTCGAAAACTATGGCTACACCTTC. This gives the protein CASSRSLENYGYTF.